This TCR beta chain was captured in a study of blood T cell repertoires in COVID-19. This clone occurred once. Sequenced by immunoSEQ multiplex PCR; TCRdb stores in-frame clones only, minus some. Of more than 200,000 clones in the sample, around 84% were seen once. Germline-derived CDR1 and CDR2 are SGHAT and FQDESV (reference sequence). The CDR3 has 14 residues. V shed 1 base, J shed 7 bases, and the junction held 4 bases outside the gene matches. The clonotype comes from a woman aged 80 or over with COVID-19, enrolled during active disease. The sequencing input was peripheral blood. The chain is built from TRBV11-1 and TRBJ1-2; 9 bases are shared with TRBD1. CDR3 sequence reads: CASSLESTGGGYTF. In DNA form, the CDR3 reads TGTGCCAGCAGCTTAGAATCGACAGGGGGTGGCTACACCTTC.